This T cell receptor beta chain is drawn from a study of blood T cell repertoires in COVID-19. Across the study: Material from acute and convalescent COVID-19 was sourced from the United States, Italy and Spain.

Enrollment of patients from Seattle took place during active infection, with longitudinal follow-up. The V gene lost 6 bases and the J gene lost 5 bases, with 11 bases spanning the gap. CDR3 length equals 13 residues. How the authors handled the data: For nucleated cells, counts were estimated from reference gene primer amplification. Clones were sequenced by immunoSEQ multiplex PCR, and TCRdb holds only the in-frame ones, with some missing. V and J calls and clone size are copied from that table; D and trimming were computed from the DNA. The profile shows some 200,000 clones, around 84% of them singletons.

The source of this sequence is a woman in her sixties or seventies with COVID-19, enrolled during active disease. The chain recombines TRBV12-3 or TRBV12-4 with TRBJ1-5; D call uncertain. Sequencing was done on a sample of peripheral blood. The CDR3 loop is CASRGRTYQPQHF. The CDR3 nucleotides read TGTGCCAGCAGGGGCAGGACTTATCAGCCCCAGCATTTT.